The clone carrying this TCR beta chain was seen a few times. Its antigen is unidentified. This CDR3 spans 14 amino acids. V gave up 7 bases and J gave up 2 bases; unmatched junction bases: 3. Germline CDR1 is LNHDA and CDR2 is SQIVND (reference sequence). Since all of the isolated RNA was reverse transcribed, expressed TCRB transcripts were what got sequenced. TCRdb's copy holds only in-frame clones and misses some; the assay was immunoSEQ multiplex PCR. Of 300,000 to 350,000 clones listed, 8% were seen once; the top ten hold 0.44%. The source of the sample is a study of beta chain features in type 1 diabetes. Study in general: Cell yields, age and gender were similar between patients and healthy donors. The examined sorted cells totaled roughly 110,000,000 across samples.

Study observations and caveats: Type 1 diabetes patients showed fewer insertions and more deletions at VDJ junctions. With patients and controls alike, PCR might favor shorter templates to an equal degree.

This receptor was taken from a woman aged 18-35 years in good health. Sequencing was performed on central memory CD4+ T cells from blood. This chain joins TRBV19 and TRBJ2-1; TRBD2 matches at 9 bases. The DNA of the CDR3 is TGTGCCAGTAATAGCGGGAGCGCCTACAATGAGCAGTTCTTC. Translating gives CASNSGSAYNEQFF.